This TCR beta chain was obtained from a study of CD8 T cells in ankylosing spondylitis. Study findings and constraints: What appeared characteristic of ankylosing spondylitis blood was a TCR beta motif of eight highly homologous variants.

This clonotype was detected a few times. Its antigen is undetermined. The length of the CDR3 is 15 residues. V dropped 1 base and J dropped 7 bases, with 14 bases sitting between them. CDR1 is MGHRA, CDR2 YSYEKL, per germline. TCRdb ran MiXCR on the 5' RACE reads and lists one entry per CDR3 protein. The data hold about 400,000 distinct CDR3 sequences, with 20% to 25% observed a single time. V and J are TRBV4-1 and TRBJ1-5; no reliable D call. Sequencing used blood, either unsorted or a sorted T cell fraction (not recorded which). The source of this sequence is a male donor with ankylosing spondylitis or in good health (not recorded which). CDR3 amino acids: CASSQVLTSGQPQHF. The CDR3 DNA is TGCGCCAGCAGCCAAGTCTTAACCAGCGGGCAGCCCCAGCATTTT.